These 25 T cell receptor beta chains were all obtained from the same sample, sequenced in a study of cytomegalovirus exposure and HLA in healthy donors. The PCR employed 60 Vbeta primers together with 13 Jbeta primers. Assay used: immunoSEQ multiplex PCR; TCRdb lists only in-frame clones, some missing. Here the sample spans approximately 100,000 clones, roughly 67% being singletons. The source material was PBMCs. The receptors stem from a man aged 35-49 years in good health and CMV-seronegative.

The J gene is TRBJ1-6, the V gene TRBV7-9, with 7 bases aligning to TRBD1. The CDR3 totals 15 residues. Germline CDR1 and CDR2: SEHNR and FQNEAQ (reference sequence). The J segment lost 4 bases and the V segment lost 3 bases, leaving 3 bases of the junction unmatched. The CDR3 bases are TGTGCCAGCAGCTTTGGGACAGAGTATAATTCACCCCTCCACTTT. It translates to CASSFGTEYNSPLHF.

The chain links TRBV2 to TRBJ1-5, with 8 bases matching TRBD1. This CDR3 has 12 residues. Looked up from germline, CDR1 is SNHLY and CDR2 is FYNNEI. J was trimmed by 9 bases and V by 6 bases; bases with no gene match: 4. This CDR3 reads CASSVQGGPQHF. In nucleotides, the CDR3 is TGTGCCAGCAGCGTACAGGGGGGGCCCCAGCATTTT. Based on the CDR3 plus reference TRBV2 and TRBJ1-5, the full variable domain is EPEVTQTPSHQVTQMGQEVILRCVPISNHLYFYWYRQILGQKVEFLVSFYNNEISEKSEIFDDQFSVERPDGSNFTLKIRSTKLEDSAMYFCASSVQGGPQHFGDGTRLSIL.

The chain employs TRBV4-3 and TRBJ1-6, with TRBD1 matching over 9 bases. CDR1 is LGHNA, CDR2 YSLEER, per germline. The trim removed 6 bases at V and 6 bases at J, leaving 3 bases unmatched. The CDR3 is 14 amino acids. This CDR3 is CASSRDRVNSPLHF. The CDR3 region has the DNA TGCGCCAGCAGTCGGGACAGGGTTAATTCACCCCTCCACTTT.

This clone was detected only a few times. The CDR3: CASSREAQGDQPQHF. For the CDR3, the DNA is TGTGCCAGCAGCCGAGAGGCCCAGGGCGATCAGCCCCAGCATTTT. V gene TRBV11-2 combines with J gene TRBJ1-5; the D gene is possibly TRBD1 (5 bases). The CDR3 totals 15 residues. The ends were cut back, 5 bases at V and 5 bases at J, with 16 bases in the middle. CDR1 is SGHAT and CDR2 is FQNNGV in the germline V gene.

Only one count was recorded for this clone. The chain has TRBV7-2 and TRBJ2-7, with 9 positions matching TRBD1. V lost 5 bases to trimming and J lost 3 bases; unmatched junction nucleotides: 5. Germline CDR1 SGHTA, CDR2 FQGNSA. The CDR3 consists of 14 residues. The CDR3 loop is CASSTRTGVYEQYF. CDR3 DNA sequence: TGTGCCAGCAGCACGAGGACAGGGGTCTACGAGCAGTACTTC. Full variable domain (rest looked up from reference TRBV7-2 and TRBJ2-7): GAGVSQSPSNKVTEKGKDVELRCDPISGHTALYWYRQSLGQGLEFLIYFQGNSAPDKSGLPSDRFSAERTGGSVSTLTIQRTQQEDSAVYLCASSTRTGVYEQYFGPGTRLTVT.

The table lists this clone with a few counts. The V gene is TRBV11-1, the J gene TRBJ2-7, with TRBD1 identical over 9 bases. CDR3 length equals 16 residues. With 2 bases clipped from V and 9 bases from J, the junction kept 14 bases outside the gene matches. The germline CDR1 and CDR2 sequences are SGHAT and FQDESV (reference sequence). The CDR3: CASSLNSGDRADMQYF. CDR3 sequence (DNA): TGTGCCAGCAGCTTAAATTCGGGGGACAGGGCGGATATGCAGTACTTC.

This chain links TRBV11-2 with TRBJ2-1, with TRBD1 matching 8 bases. Trimming took 7 bases from V and 8 from J; bases not matched to a gene: 4. The germline V gene has CDR1 SGHAT and CDR2 FQNNGV. The CDR3 spans 12 residues. CDR3 in DNA: TGTGCCAGCACCCCACAGGGGGATGAGCAGTTCTTC. Its translation: CASTPQGDEQFF.

This clone was observed a single time. V usage is TRBV5-1 and J usage is TRBJ1-1; 11 bases line up with TRBD1. Germline lookup yields CDR1 SGHRS and CDR2 YFSETQ. V lost 2 bases and J lost 4; bases outside the gene matches: 7. CDR3 length: 16 amino acids. For the CDR3, the DNA is TGCGCCAGCAGCTTAGGTGGGACAGGGGGTTTCACTGAAGCTTTCTTT. It yields the protein CASSLGGTGGFTEAFF.

This clone was counted only a few times. This chain connects TRBV5-3 to TRBJ1-1, with D hard to call. TRBV5-3 is given ORF status, its function remaining uncertain. The CDR3 is 15 residues long. Trimming pared 4 bases from V and 5 bases from J, leaving 18 bases between. The CDR3 protein is CARSPIPGCKTEAFF. CDR3 DNA: TGTGCCAGAAGCCCCATCCCCGGGTGTAAGACTGAAGCTTTCTTT.

This sequence joins TRBV6-1 and TRBJ2-7; 7 positions match TRBD1. This CDR3 comprises 14 residues. Trimming cost V 4 bases and J 2 bases; bases outside gene matches: 5. Germline V lookup: CDR1 MNHNS, CDR2 SASEGT. In nucleotides, the CDR3 is TGTGCCAGCAGTGGGGGGACAGCCACCTACGAGCAGTACTTC. Translating gives CASSGGTATYEQYF.

The J gene is TRBJ1-3, the V gene TRBV6-1; TRBD1 is a possible D gene (6 bases). Per germline, CDR1 MNHNS and CDR2 SASEGT. Trimming removed 7 bases from V and 4 bases from J, with 14 bases in between. CDR3 length equals 14 residues. The CDR3 DNA reads as TGTGCCAGCACCCCCAGGGGAAGCGGAAACACCATATATTTT. This translates into CASTPRGSGNTIYF.

Turning to this clone: One end of the junction fails to match germline, which may point to a read error. Here the CDR3 reads CSSSPPLAGGIETQYF. DNA of the CDR3: TGTTCCAGCAGTCCGCCTTTAGCGGGGGGGATCGAGACCCAGTACTTC. The gene calls are TRBV7-9 and TRBJ2-5; 11 bases agree with TRBD2. Germline loops: CDR1 SEHNR, CDR2 FQNEAQ (reference sequence). This CDR3 comprises 16 residues.

The chain is built from TRBV2 and TRBJ1-1; perhaps TRBD1 as D (6 bases). CDR1 SNHLY and CDR2 FYNNEI come from the germline V gene. The V gene lost 10 bases and the J gene lost 7 bases, with 16 bases spanning the gap. The CDR3 is 12 residues long. CDR3 amino acids: CATRQVRREAFF. DNA of the CDR3: TGTGCCACCCGACAGGTTCGCCGTGAAGCTTTCTTT.

The chain recombines TRBV18 with TRBJ1-1; the D gene is possibly TRBD1 (5 bases). The V end lost 2 bases, the J end lost 3 bases, and 22 bases lay between the germline ends. This CDR3 comprises 18 residues. Germline CDR1 and CDR2: KGHSH and LQKENI. CDR3 loop: CASSPRQIFGVKDTEAFF. The CDR3 region has the DNA TGTGCCAGCTCACCAAGACAGATATTTGGTGTTAAGGACACTGAAGCTTTCTTT.

The chain joins TRBV6-1 to TRBJ1-1; D is unclear. Trimming removed 5 bases at V and 3 bases at J, with 10 bases between. This CDR3 contains 13 residues. CDR1 is MNHNS, CDR2 SASEGT, per germline. The CDR3 nucleotides read TGTGCCAGCAGTAGGAGGGCTTACACTGAAGCTTTCTTT. Protein sequence: CASSRRAYTEAFF.

V usage is TRBV19 and J usage is TRBJ2-7; D may be TRBD1 (6 bases). The CDR3 has 14 amino acids. Germline-derived CDR1 and CDR2 are LNHDA and SQIVND (reference sequence). V was shortened by 2 bases and J by 5 bases, with 13 bases between the two germline ends. CDR3 in DNA: TGTGCCAGTAGTATAACGTCAGGGGCCCACGAGCAGTACTTC. Translating gives CASSITSGAHEQYF.

This clone was seen only a few times. The J gene is TRBJ2-7, the V gene TRBV11-3, with no clear D. Germline values: CDR1 SGHNT, CDR2 YENEEA. Trimming removed 1 base at V and 5 bases at J, with 12 bases between. The CDR3 has 14 amino acids. The CDR3 protein is CASSLGNLGNEQYF. Here the CDR3 DNA reads TGTGCCAGCAGCTTAGGAAACCTAGGCAACGAGCAGTACTTC.

The table lists this clone with a count of one. The chain is built from TRBV5-1 and TRBJ1-1; D ambiguous. Germline V gene sequence: CDR1 SGHRS, CDR2 YFSETQ. Trimming took 3 bases from V and 1 from J, leaving 10 bases between them. The CDR3 runs 14 residues. Written as DNA, the CDR3 is TGCGCCAGCAGCTCTAGTGGGTCGAACACTGAAGCTTTCTTT. It translates to CASSSSGSNTEAFF.

The chain joins TRBV4-1 to TRBJ2-7; D is uncertain. Germline V CDR1 and CDR2: MGHRA, YSYEKL. V lost 3 bases and J lost 1, with 13 bases in between. This CDR3 region has 15 residues. The CDR3 DNA reads as TGCGCCAGCAGCCATTCGTCAGGCCCTTCCTACGAGCAGTACTTC. Translation gives CASSHSSGPSYEQYF.

This sequence joins TRBV27 and TRBJ1-6; 7 bases map to TRBD1. The CDR3 runs 16 residues. V gave up 4 bases and J gave up 7 bases; unmatched junction bases: 10. Germline CDR1 is MNHEY and CDR2 is SMNVEV (reference sequence). CDR3 DNA: TGTGCCAGCAGTTCACAAATACAGGGGCCCAATTCACCCCTCCACTTT. It yields the protein CASSSQIQGPNSPLHF.

About this clone itself: Its ends do not fully match the called genes, so a read error is possible. The CDR3 nucleotides are TGTTCCAGCAGCTTAGGGGTGGCAGGGGGAGTCGGTCAGCCCCAGCATTTT. This sequence encodes CSSSLGVAGGVGQPQHF. The chain joins TRBV7-9 to TRBJ1-5, with TRBD1 identical over 7 bases. The CDR3 length is 17 residues. Germline V gene sequence: CDR1 SEHNR, CDR2 FQNEAQ (reference sequence).

V and J are TRBV11-1 and TRBJ1-3; D perhaps matches TRBD1 (5 bases). V was trimmed by 6 bases and J by 0 bases, leaving 15 bases between them. Looked up from germline, CDR1 is SGHAT and CDR2 is FQDESV (reference sequence). The CDR3 loop spans 16 amino acids. CDR3 nucleotide sequence: TGTGCCAGCAGTGCGGTGAAGCAGGGCTCTGGAAACACCATATATTTT. Translated, it gives CASSAVKQGSGNTIYF.

This clone was seen a handful of times. The chain combines TRBV2 with TRBJ1-3; the match to TRBD1 covers 7 bases. Per germline, CDR1 SNHLY and CDR2 FYNNEI. The ends lost 2 bases at V and 6 bases at J; junction bases unmatched: 10. This CDR3 is 16 amino acids long. CDR3 region: CASSESLGTVLNTIYF. The CDR3 nucleotides read TGTGCCAGCAGTGAAAGTCTGGGGACAGTTCTAAACACCATATATTTT.

V usage is TRBV5-4 and J usage is TRBJ2-7; 7 nucleotides match TRBD1. Germline values: CDR1 SGHNT, CDR2 YYREEE (reference sequence). V lost 5 bases to trimming and J lost 0 bases; unmatched junction nucleotides: 8. This CDR3 comprises 15 residues. The CDR3 reads CASSYGQASSYEQYF. DNA for the CDR3: TGTGCCAGCAGTTATGGACAGGCCTCCTCCTACGAGCAGTACTTC.

This clone was recorded a few times. V gene TRBV5-1 combines with J gene TRBJ1-5, with D perhaps TRBD1 (5 bases). CDR3 length: 15 residues. Trimming took off 2 bases at V and 0 bases at J, with 9 bases between the two ends. The V gene's germline CDR1 is SGHRS and CDR2 YFSETQ. CDR3: CASSFKGDSNQPQHF. Written as DNA, the CDR3 is TGCGCCAGCAGCTTCAAAGGGGATAGCAATCAGCCCCAGCATTTT.